This entry lists 19 T cell receptor beta chains sequenced from one sample in a study of OX40 agonist ivuxolimab in advanced cancers. Repertoires were generated with immunoSEQ multiplex PCR, while TCRdb's copy carries only in-frame clones and drops some. The sample includes 30,000 to 45,000 clones, about 81% of them seen just once. The sequencing here drew on CD4+ or CD8+ T cells sorted from blood, taken in a trial of the OX40 agonist ivuxolimab. Source of these receptors: an adult with an advanced solid tumor such as melanoma, head and neck, liver or kidney cancer.

The V gene is TRBV19, the J gene TRBJ2-2; 8 nucleotides agree with TRBD2. Germline CDR1 is LNHDA and CDR2 is SQIVND (reference sequence). The CDR3 has 15 amino acids. Trimming took 6 bases from V and 1 from J; bases not matched to a gene: 4. Here the CDR3 reads CASRAAGENTGELFF. The CDR3 DNA follows: TGTGCCAGTAGAGCAGCGGGAGAGAACACCGGGGAGCTGTTTTTT.

This chain joins TRBV5-1 and TRBJ2-3; D ambiguous. This CDR3 spans 12 amino acids. The germline V gene encodes CDR1 SGHRS and CDR2 YFSETQ. Trimming removed 5 bases from V and 0 bases from J, with 4 bases in between. The CDR3 DNA reads as TGCGCCAGCAGTCCGAGCACAGATACGCAGTATTTT. Its protein is CASSPSTDTQYF.

The chain carries TRBV12-5 and TRBJ2-5; D is uncertain. Trimming removed 4 bases at V and 3 bases at J, with 21 bases between. This CDR3 contains 17 residues. Germline assignment: CDR1 LGHNT and CDR2 FRNRAP. CDR3 coding DNA: TGTGCTAGTGGTTCCTCCCCACTACCGGCTCCAAAAGAGACCCAGTACTTC. This encodes CASGSSPLPAPKETQYF.

This chain links TRBV10-3 with TRBJ2-5; D is undetermined. V lost 2 bases to trimming and J lost 5 bases, with 3 bases between them. Germline lookup yields CDR1 ENHRY and CDR2 SYGVKD. The CDR3 consists of 11 residues. The CDR3 is CAISERETQYF. In DNA, the CDR3 is TGTGCCATCAGTGAGAGGGAGACCCAGTACTTC.

This chain connects TRBV9 to TRBJ2-3, with 8 bases identical to TRBD2. Germline trimming cut 6 bases from V and 5 bases from J; bases unmatched to any gene: 11. The CDR3 has 15 residues. Per the germline V gene, CDR1 is SGDLS and CDR2 is YYNGEE. CDR3 protein: CASNPLAGRVDTQYF. The CDR3, as DNA: TGTGCCAGCAATCCTTTAGCGGGGCGAGTAGATACGCAGTATTTT. The full variable domain, completed using reference TRBV9 and TRBJ2-3, is DSGVTQTPKHLITATGQRVTLRCSPRSGDLSVYWYQQSLDQGLQFLIQYYNGEERAKGNILERFSAQQFPDLHSELNLSSLELGDSALYFCASNPLAGRVDTQYFGPGTRLTVL.

The count of this clone is one. The V and J genes are TRBV11-2 and TRBJ2-7; possible D gene TRBD2, 6 bases. Trimming removed 6 bases from V and 5 bases from J, with 20 bases in between. The CDR3 has 15 amino acids. Germline lookup yields CDR1 SGHAT and CDR2 FQNNGV. CDR3 residues: CASRDFMGGADEQYF. CDR3 in DNA: TGTGCCAGCAGGGATTTCATGGGGGGAGCGGACGAGCAGTACTTC. The entire variable domain, with the rest obtained from reference TRBV11-2 and TRBJ2-7, is as follows: EAGVAQSPRYKIIEKRQSVAFWCNPISGHATLYWYQQILGQGPKLLIQFQNNGVVDDSQLPKDRFSAERLKGVDSTLKIQPAKLEDSAVYLCASRDFMGGADEQYFGPGTRLTVT.

V and J are TRBV28 and TRBJ2-7; D perhaps matches TRBD1 (6 bases). This CDR3 has 14 amino acids. Trimming took off 6 bases at V and 6 bases at J, with 18 bases between the two ends. CDR1 is MDHEN, CDR2 SYDVKM, per germline. CDR3 nucleotides: TGTGCCAGCAGGATTCAGGGGCCGTGGAGCGAGCAGTACTTC. It specifies CASRIQGPWSEQYF.

V gene TRBV27 combines with J gene TRBJ1-2; D gene unclear. Trimming took off 2 bases at V and 10 bases at J, with 17 bases between the two ends. In germline, CDR1 is MNHEY, CDR2 SMNVEV (reference sequence). CDR3 size: 14 residues. The CDR3 here is CASSLKPYTLPYTF. Here the CDR3 DNA reads TGTGCCAGCAGTTTAAAGCCCTACACCTTACCCTACACCTTC.

The genes are TRBV28 and TRBJ2-7; D is unresolved. This CDR3 is built from 14 residues. V gave up 4 bases and J gave up 4 bases, with 14 bases separating them. Per the germline V gene, CDR1 is MDHEN and CDR2 is SYDVKM. The CDR3 nucleotides are TGTGCCAGCAGTTCTCCTCGACGGTATTACGAGCAGTACTTC. Its protein product is CASSSPRRYYEQYF.

This CDR3 reads CASSQGAGGYTF. CDR3 sequence (DNA): TGTGCCAGCAGCCAGGGGGCCGGTGGCTACACCTTC. The chain is built from TRBV6-6 and TRBJ1-2; 8 nucleotides match TRBD1. V lost 6 bases and J lost 7; bases outside the gene matches: 4. CDR1 and CDR2 (germline): MNHNY, SVGAGI (reference sequence). The CDR3 length is 12 residues.

This chain joins TRBV7-2 and TRBJ2-7, with D unresolved. From germline, CDR1 is SGHTA and CDR2 FQGNSA. Trimming shortened V by 1 base and J by 0 bases, and 7 bases separated the two germline ends. This CDR3 comprises 14 residues. The CDR3 DNA is TGTGCCAGCAGCTTAGACTACAGCTCCTACGAGCAGTACTTC. Protein sequence: CASSLDYSSYEQYF.

This chain joins TRBV2 and TRBJ2-7, with D possibly being TRBD2 (6 bases). The CDR3 length is 12 residues. The germline gives CDR1 SNHLY, CDR2 FYNNEI. V was pared by 7 bases and J by 9 bases, with 16 bases between. The CDR3 loop is CASTRRRAGQYF. CDR3 bases: TGTGCCAGCACTCGCAGGAGGGCTGGGCAGTACTTC.

The CDR3 loop is CASSTTDPPSEQYF. As DNA, the CDR3 is TGTGCCAGCAGCACGACGGATCCCCCATCCGAGCAGTACTTC. V gene TRBV6-6 combines with J gene TRBJ2-7; D call uncertain. V was pared by 6 bases and J by 6 bases, with 18 bases between. The CDR3 contains 14 residues. From germline, CDR1 is MNHNY and CDR2 SVGAGI (reference sequence).

This clone was recorded a few times. This sequence joins TRBV19 and TRBJ1-1; D unresolved. The CDR3 consists of 17 residues. CDR1 is LNHDA, CDR2 SQIVND, per germline (reference sequence). The V and J ends lost 4 bases and 0 bases respectively, with 18 bases between them. The CDR3 loop is CASSTPGSLKLNTEAFF. The CDR3, as DNA: TGTGCCAGTAGTACCCCAGGTAGTCTAAAACTGAACACTGAAGCTTTCTTT.

The chain employs TRBV9 and TRBJ2-1; 12 nucleotides align to TRBD2. The CDR3 covers 15 residues. The germline V gene encodes CDR1 SGDLS and CDR2 YYNGEE. With V trimmed by 4 bases and J by 8 bases, 7 bases remained unmatched. CDR3 residues: CASSFSSGRGDEQFF. DNA of the CDR3: TGTGCCAGCAGCTTTTCTAGCGGGAGGGGCGATGAGCAGTTCTTC. The variable domain in full, with the rest retrieved from reference TRBV9 and TRBJ2-1, is DSGVTQTPKHLITATGQRVTLRCSPRSGDLSVYWYQQSLDQGLQFLIQYYNGEERAKGNILERFSAQQFPDLHSELNLSSLELGDSALYFCASSFSSGRGDEQFFGPGTRLTVL.

The chain is built from TRBV5-1 and TRBJ2-7, with 7 bases fitting TRBD1. This CDR3 comprises 14 residues. Germline V CDR1 and CDR2: SGHRS, YFSETQ. Trimming at V came to 4 bases and at J to 6 bases, leaving 10 bases not matched to a gene. The CDR3 sequence is CASSVRQGVGEQYF. The CDR3 DNA is TGCGCCAGCAGCGTTAGACAGGGTGTAGGCGAGCAGTACTTC.

The chain combines TRBV7-6 with TRBJ1-2, with no clear D. V lost 5 bases and J 6 bases, leaving 16 bases between the germline ends. The CDR3 has 14 amino acids. Germline V gene sequence: CDR1 SGHVS, CDR2 FNYEAQ. The CDR3 coding sequence is TGTGCCAGCAGCCCGAGGGAGGGAACGGATGGCTACACCTTC. Protein sequence: CASSPREGTDGYTF.

CDR3 sequence: CASSTRQAGYTF. The CDR3 nucleotides are TGTGCCAGCAGCACCAGACAGGCTGGCTACACCTTC. This chain links TRBV9 with TRBJ1-2; TRBD1 is a possible D gene (6 bases). This CDR3 comprises 12 residues. V was cut by 4 bases and J by 7 bases, with 11 bases left in between. The germline V gene encodes CDR1 SGDLS and CDR2 YYNGEE. The whole variable domain, remainder taken from reference TRBV9 and TRBJ1-2, is DSGVTQTPKHLITATGQRVTLRCSPRSGDLSVYWYQQSLDQGLQFLIQYYNGEERAKGNILERFSAQQFPDLHSELNLSSLELGDSALYFCASSTRQAGYTFGSGTRLTVV.

This sequence joins TRBV2 and TRBJ2-3, with 9 bases aligning to TRBD2. V gave up 3 bases and J gave up 0 bases; unmatched junction bases: 7. Germline-derived CDR1 and CDR2 are SNHLY and FYNNEI. CDR3 size: 17 residues. The CDR3, as DNA: TGTGCCAGCAGTGAGTTAGCGGGGGTTGTTAGCACAGATACGCAGTATTTT. It is translated as CASSELAGVVSTDTQYF.